Listed below are T cell receptor beta chains from one sample, sequenced in a study of T cells in Graves' hyperthyroidism and ophthalmopathy. TCRdb called the multiplex PCR reads again in MiXCR, with one record for every CDR3 protein. This table has under 400,000 distinct CDR3 sequences, 20% to 30% appearing once. Input material: blood. All receptors come from a man in his fifties with Graves' hyperthyroidism. Each CDR3 is given with its conserved first and last residue. Each record gives: D gene, J gene, clone size, V gene, CDR3 DNA, CDR3 protein. The D gene is left open where the match is weak. Clone size appears in some rows only: once, few, many, or a class for an expanded clone.

>.|TRBJ1-1|many|TRBV7-2
TGTGCCAGCAGCGAACTCATGAACACTGAAGCTTTCTTT
CASSELMNTEAFF
>TRBD2|TRBJ2-1|many|TRBV6-2/TRBV6-3
TGTGCCAGCAGCAAGACTAGCGGCTACAATGAGCAGTTCTTC
CASSKTSGYNEQFF
>TRBD2|TRBJ2-7|few|TRBV20-1
TGCAGTGCTAGGCTAGCGGGAGCTTTCGAGCAGTACTTC
CSARLAGAFEQYF
>TRBD2|TRBJ2-1|.|TRBV12-3/TRBV12-4
TGTGCCAGCAGCCTAAGGGCGGGGACTAGCGGGAGGCAGGACAATGAGCAGTTCTTC
CASSLRAGTSGRQDNEQFF
>TRBD1|TRBJ2-3|.|TRBV6-1
TGTGCCAGCAGCCCCCGGGGACAGGGGGGCACAGATACGCAGTATTTT
CASSPRGQGGTDTQYF
>.|TRBJ1-5|.|TRBV28
TGTGCCAGCTTACCTTTAAGGGGGGTTGCTAGCAATCAGCCCCAGCATTTT
CASLPLRGVASNQPQHF
>TRBD1|TRBJ1-1|.|TRBV12-3/TRBV12-4
TGTGCCAGCGTCCGACAGGGGGGCGCGAACACTGAAGCTTTCTTT
CASVRQGGANTEAFF
>TRBD1|TRBJ1-1|many|TRBV6-2/TRBV6-3
TGTGCCAGCAGTGACCGGGACAGGGTCACTGAAGCTTTCTTT
CASSDRDRVTEAFF
>TRBD1|TRBJ2-7|.|TRBV20-1
TGCAGTGCAATTCCAAGGACAGGAGACTACGAGCAGTACTTC
CSAIPRTGDYEQYF
>.|TRBJ1-2|few|TRBV5-1
TGCGCCAGCAGCTTGGATCCAGGGAGAGCGGGCGGCTACACCTTC
CASSLDPGRAGGYTF
>.|TRBJ1-2|.|TRBV24-1
TGTGCCACCAGTGACGGACAAACCTATGGCTACACCTTC
CATSDGQTYGYTF
>.|TRBJ2-3|.|TRBV24-1
TGTGCCACCAGTGACACAGCCTCAGATACGCAGTATTTT
CATSDTASDTQYF
>TRBD1|TRBJ2-4|.|TRBV6-1
TGTGCCAGCAGTACCACAGGGGGCGACGACATTCAGTACTTC
CASSTTGGDDIQYF
>TRBD1|TRBJ2-7|many|TRBV6-1
TGTGCCAGCGGGGACAGGGGGCCCTACGAGCAGTACTTC
CASGDRGPYEQYF
>.|TRBJ2-5|.|TRBV10-3
TGTGCCATCACACCGGGACTCCAAGAGACCCAGTACTTC
CAITPGLQETQYF
>TRBD1|TRBJ2-7|.|TRBV10-3
TGTGCCATCAGTGATCCTAGGACAGGGAACGAGCAGTACTTC
CAISDPRTGNEQYF
>TRBD2|TRBJ2-3|.|TRBV5-1
TGCGCCAGCAGCTTGGGACTAGCGGGAGGGCCCACAGATACGCAGTATTTT
CASSLGLAGGPTDTQYF
>.|TRBJ2-1|many|TRBV5-1
TGCGCCAGCAGCGAGGGCAGGATCGGGTTTGAGCAGTTCTTC
CASSEGRIGFEQFF
>.|TRBJ2-3|.|TRBV14
TGTGCCAGCAGCCAAGATATTAGGGATACGCAGTATTTT
CASSQDIRDTQYF
>TRBD1|TRBJ2-1|.|TRBV19
TGTGCCAGTCGGTCAGGGGGCGTAAATGAGCAGTTCTTC
CASRSGGVNEQFF
>TRBD2|TRBJ2-3|.|TRBV6-1
TGTGCCAGCAGTGAAGGAGCGGGAAGGGGAGATACGCAGTATTTT
CASSEGAGRGDTQYF
>TRBD2|TRBJ2-3|few|TRBV20-1
TGCAGTGCTATTGCCCTGAGCGGGAGGGCCGCGGCAGATACGCAGTATTTT
CSAIALSGRAAADTQYF
>TRBD1|TRBJ2-5|few|TRBV19
TGTGCCAGTAGTTCGACGACAGGGACGGGGGAGACCCAGTACTTC
CASSSTTGTGETQYF
>TRBD2|TRBJ2-5|few|TRBV13
TGTGCCAGCAACCGGGGGTTAGGAGCGGGAGGAAGGGGAGAGACCCAGTACTTC
CASNRGLGAGGRGETQYF
>.|TRBJ1-5|.|TRBV2
TGTGCCAGCAGCCTGGACGGATTCAATCAGCCCCAGCATTTT
CASSLDGFNQPQHF
>TRBD2|TRBJ2-1|many|TRBV20-1
TGCAGTGCTAGCGAACTAGCGGGAAGTTACAATGAGCAGTTCTTC
CSASELAGSYNEQFF
>TRBD2|TRBJ2-1|many|TRBV7-9
TGTGCCAGCAGCCCATTTGGGACTAGCGGGGACAATGAGCAGTTCTTC
CASSPFGTSGDNEQFF
>TRBD1|TRBJ2-5|many|TRBV7-2
TGTGCCAGCAGCCCCAGGACAGGCGGTCAGACCCAGTACTTC
CASSPRTGGQTQYF
>.|TRBJ1-2|.|TRBV7-9
TGTGCCAGCAGCTTCTCGACAGCCTATGGCTACACCTTC
CASSFSTAYGYTF